This T cell receptor (beta chain) was captured in a study of shared clonotypes between healthy human individuals. Naive CD8 isolation took CD45RO-negative cells positively selected for CCR7 and excluded terminally differentiated effector memory CD45RA+ cells. Germline loops: CDR1 SGDLS, CDR2 YYNGEE. With 3 bases clipped from V and 4 bases from J, the junction kept 8 bases outside the gene matches. The CDR3 loop spans 15 amino acids. Sequencing used immunoSEQ multiplex PCR; TCRdb keeps in-frame clones, though not all of them. The top ten clones hold under 2% of a sample with about 2.1 million clones, around 93% of them seen once.

The rearrangement uses TRBV9 and TRBJ1-1, with 8 bases that match TRBD1. The origin of this receptor is a young man in good health. Some clones in this sample may be carry-over from other donors' samples. Sequenced sample: naive CD8+ T cells from PBMCs. CDR3 residues: CASSAGQGLFTEAFF. As DNA, the CDR3 is TGTGCCAGCAGCGCCGGACAGGGACTTTTCACTGAAGCTTTCTTT. Full variable domain (rest looked up from reference TRBV9 and TRBJ1-1): DSGVTQTPKHLITATGQRVTLRCSPRSGDLSVYWYQQSLDQGLQFLIQYYNGEERAKGNILERFSAQQFPDLHSELNLSSLELGDSALYFCASSAGQGLFTEAFFGQGTRLTVV.